This T cell receptor (beta chain) was observed in a study of blood T cell repertoires in COVID-19. Study in general: There were acute and convalescent COVID-19 samples, and they came from the United States, Italy and Spain. Sample material is recorded as cDNA or gDNA derived from T cells, B-cell-depleted T cells, or PBMCs.

This clone has only one observation. The V gene's germline CDR1 is SNHLY and CDR2 FYNNEI. Trimming stripped 6 bases from V and 0 bases from J, with 15 bases between. The CDR3 is 15 amino acids. In the original analysis: By means of reference gene primer amplification, nucleated cell counts were estimated. The data were produced by immunoSEQ multiplex PCR, yet TCRdb's version contains in-frame clones alone and is incomplete. The V and J calls and clone size were taken over from that table, and D and trimming were inferred from the DNA. The top ten hold approximately 1% of the sample, which has 300,000 to 350,000 clones, roughly nine tenths seen once. Participants were aged 18 to 89 years from around 25 US areas.

The source material was PBMCs or T cells enriched from blood (not recorded which). The TCR comes from a woman aged 30 to 39 who had recovered from COVID-19. The chain is built from TRBV2 and TRBJ2-7; D might be TRBD1 (6 bases). The DNA for the CDR3 is TGTGCCAGCAGCTTCTCCCAGGGGTACTCCTACGAGCAGTACTTC. Its translation: CASSFSQGYSYEQYF.